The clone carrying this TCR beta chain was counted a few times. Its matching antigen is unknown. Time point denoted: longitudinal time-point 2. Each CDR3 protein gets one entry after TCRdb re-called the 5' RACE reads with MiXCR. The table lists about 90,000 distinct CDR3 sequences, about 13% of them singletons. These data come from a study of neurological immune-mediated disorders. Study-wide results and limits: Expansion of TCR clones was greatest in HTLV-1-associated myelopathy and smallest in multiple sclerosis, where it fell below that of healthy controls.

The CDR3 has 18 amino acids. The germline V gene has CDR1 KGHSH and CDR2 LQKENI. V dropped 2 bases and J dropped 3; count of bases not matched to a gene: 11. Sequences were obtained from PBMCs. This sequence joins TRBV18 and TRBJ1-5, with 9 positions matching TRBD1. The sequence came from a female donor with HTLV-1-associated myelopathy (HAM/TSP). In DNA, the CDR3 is TGTGCCAGCTCACCATCTCTCCGGGACAGGGCACTCAATCAGCCCCAGCATTTT. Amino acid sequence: CASSPSLRDRALNQPQHF.